A selection of T cell receptor beta chains follows, all from one sample in a study of cytomegalovirus exposure and HLA in healthy donors. TCRdb's copy holds only in-frame clones and misses some; the assay was immunoSEQ multiplex PCR. Of approximately 160,000 clones in the sample, around 74% were seen once. The sample taken for sequencing was PBMCs. The source is a man aged 18 to 30 in good health and CMV-seronegative. The CDR3 runs from the conserved cysteine through the conserved F or W. A D gene is named only where the DNA matches it firmly. Rows may omit the clone size; those that give it use once, few, many or a size class.

d_call | j_call | clone_size | cdr3_length | v_call | cdr3_nt | cdr3_aa
NA | TRBJ1-3 | once | 16 | TRBV5-1 | TGCGCCAGCAGCTTGGTGGGGGGAAGCGCTGGAAACACCATATATTTT | CASSLVGGSAGNTIYF
TRBD2 | TRBJ2-1 | NA | 14 | TRBV11-3 | TGTGCCAGCAGCCAGAGGACTAGCGGCGGTGAGCAGTTCTTC | CASSQRTSGGEQFF
TRBD2 | TRBJ2-1 | NA | 17 | TRBV10-2 | TGCGCCAGCAGCGCAGGACTAGCGGGAGACGCCTACAATGAGCAGTTCTTC | CASSAGLAGDAYNEQFF
NA | TRBJ2-3 | NA | 12 | TRBV2 | TGTGCCAGTCTGGGAGGCCTAGATACGCAGTATTTT | CASLGGLDTQYF
NA | TRBJ1-1 | many | 12 | TRBV5-5 | TGTGCCAGCAGCTTGGACAGGCTGGACGCTTTCTTT | CASSLDRLDAFF
TRBD2 | TRBJ2-7 | NA | 14 | TRBV14 | TGTGCCAGCAGCCCGGGACCGGGAGGCTACGAGCAGTACTTC | CASSPGPGGYEQYF
NA | TRBJ1-5 | NA | 16 | TRBV19 | TGTGCCAGCCAGTACGAATTGACAGGCTACAATCAGCCCCAGCATTTT | CASQYELTGYNQPQHF
TRBD2 | TRBJ2-7 | NA | 13 | TRBV7-9 | TGTGCCAGCAGCTCGGGAGGGACCTACGAGCAGTACTTC | CASSSGGTYEQYF
NA | TRBJ2-3 | few | 14 | TRBV29-1 | TGCAGCGTAGACCCGACTAGTATAGGAGATACGCAGTATTTT | CSVDPTSIGDTQYF
NA | TRBJ2-3 | once | 12 | TRBV10-3 | TGTGCCATCGGCCGAGCGACAGATACGCAGTATTTT | CAIGRATDTQYF
TRBD2 | TRBJ2-1 | NA | 16 | TRBV10-2 | TGCGCCAGCGGGCTAGCGGGAGATCACGGCCACAATGAGCAGTTCTTC | CASGLAGDHGHNEQFF
NA | TRBJ2-3 | NA | 14 | TRBV6-5 | TGTGCCAGCACCCTCCCCGGGGACACAGATACGCAGTATTTT | CASTLPGDTDTQYF
TRBD2 | TRBJ2-7 | NA | 15 | TRBV9 | TGTGCCAGCAGCGAGGGGCTAGCGGAGCACTACGAGCAGTACTTC | CASSEGLAEHYEQYF
NA | TRBJ2-7 | few | 14 | TRBV6-1 | TGTGCCAGCAGTTTAGCGGAGAGCTCCTACGAGCAGTACTTC | CASSLAESSYEQYF
TRBD1 | TRBJ1-3 | NA | 15 | TRBV5-4 | TGTGCCAGCAGCGCGCGACAGGGGATCGGAAACACCATATATTTT | CASSARQGIGNTIYF
NA | TRBJ2-7 | NA | 17 | TRBV23-1 | TGCGCCAGCAGTCAATCGGGGCAGGTCCTACATCTCTACGAGCAGTACTTC | CASSQSGQVLHLYEQYF
NA | TRBJ2-7 | NA | 14 | TRBV11-2 | TGTGCCAGCAGCTTACAGGGGCCCCGCTACGAGCAGTACTTC | CASSLQGPRYEQYF
NA | TRBJ2-2 | NA | 13 | TRBV6-4 | TGTGCCAGCAGTGACGGGGGCGCAGGGGAGCTGTTTTTT | CASSDGGAGELFF
NA | TRBJ2-4 | NA | 14 | TRBV28 | TGTGCCAGCAGTTTTTCGCCGGCAGGGTACATTCAGTACTTC | CASSFSPAGYIQYF
NA | TRBJ1-5 | NA | 15 | TRBV7-2 | TGTGCCAGCAGCTTAGGTCCGGACAGAAATCAGCCCCAGCATTTT | CASSLGPDRNQPQHF
TRBD2 | TRBJ2-3 | NA | 15 | TRBV28 | TGTGCCAGCAGTCCAAGGACTAGCGGCACAGATACGCAGTATTTT | CASSPRTSGTDTQYF
NA | TRBJ2-2 | NA | 13 | TRBV7-9 | TGTTCCAGCAGCCTCCCCCTCACCGGGGAGCTGTTTTTT | CSSSLPLTGELFF
NA | TRBJ2-2 | once | 14 | TRBV5-6 | TGTGCCAGCAGCCCCGCGGTCCGGGGCGGGGAGCTGTTTTTT | CASSPAVRGGELFF
NA | TRBJ2-7 | few | 16 | TRBV4-1 | TGCGCCAGCAGCCAAGGGTCGGGGTATCGGTCCTACGAGCAGTACTTC | CASSQGSGYRSYEQYF
NA | TRBJ2-3 | NA | 13 | TRBV9 | TGTGCCAGCAGCGGACTAACCACAGATACGCAGTATTTT | CASSGLTTDTQYF
NA | TRBJ2-1 | NA | 14 | TRBV27 | TGTGCCAGTCGGAGGGGCAGCTCCTACAATGAGCAGTTCTTC | CASRRGSSYNEQFF
NA | TRBJ2-7 | NA | 15 | TRBV5-1 | TGCGCCAGCAGCTTGAGGGGGAAGGGGTCCTACGAGCAGTACTTC | CASSLRGKGSYEQYF
TRBD1 | TRBJ2-5 | few | 15 | TRBV7-2 | TGTGCCAGCAGAAGACGGGACAGGGGGACCGAGACCCAGTACTTC | CASRRRDRGTETQYF
NA | TRBJ2-7 | NA | 14 | TRBV2 | TGTGCCAGCAGTGATTCCCTAGCCCCCTACGAGCAGTACTTC | CASSDSLAPYEQYF
NA | TRBJ2-7 | NA | 14 | TRBV7-2 | TGTGCCAGCAGCTTACACCACAGCTCCTACGAGCAGTACTTC | CASSLHHSSYEQYF
TRBD1 | TRBJ2-3 | NA | 16 | TRBV7-9 | TGTGCCAGCAGCTTACGGGGGGACAGGGAACGGGGTACGCAGTATTTT | CASSLRGDRERGTQYF
TRBD2 | TRBJ2-5 | NA | 14 | TRBV6-6 | TGTGCCAGCATCGGAAGACTAGCGGAAGAGACCCAGTACTTC | CASIGRLAEETQYF
TRBD1 | TRBJ2-7 | NA | 14 | TRBV5-4 | TGTGCCAGCAGCATCGGACAGGGGGTTAACGAGCAGTACTTC | CASSIGQGVNEQYF
NA | TRBJ2-3 | NA | 16 | TRBV5-6 | TGTGCCAGCCGCCCATTTGGGGAGAGGAGCACAGATACGCAGTATTTT | CASRPFGERSTDTQYF